This T cell receptor beta chain was recorded in a study of OX40 agonist ivuxolimab in advanced cancers. Study summary: Every patient in dose escalation had hepatocellular carcinoma, melanoma, renal cell or head and neck cancer. The study's findings and limits: Circulating CD4+ and CD8+ T cells showed clonal expansion by week 6 at 0.1 to 3.0 mg/kg.

The CDR3 runs to 14 residues. J lost 7 bases, V lost 4 bases, and 6 bases had no gene match. Germline V gene data show CDR1 as MNHNS and CDR2 as SASEGT. Assay used: immunoSEQ multiplex PCR; TCRdb lists only in-frame clones, some missing. The data hold around 60,000 clones, with around 79% observed a single time. Details on this clone: Its cognate antigen is unknown.

V and J are TRBV6-1 and TRBJ2-2; 7 bases are a match to TRBD1. This receptor was obtained from an adult with an advanced solid tumor such as melanoma, head and neck, liver or kidney cancer. The sequences come from CD4+ or CD8+ T cells sorted from blood, collected in a trial of the OX40 agonist ivuxolimab. The CDR3 region has the DNA TGTGCCAGCAGTGCAAACAGGGGAGTCGGGGAGCTGTTTTTT. Its translation is CASSANRGVGELFF.